This T cell receptor (beta chain) was documented in a study of blood T cell repertoires in COVID-19. Study context: The samples span acute and convalescent COVID-19 from the United States, Italy and Spain. PBMCs, B-cell-depleted T cells, or T cells provided the cDNA or gDNA that made up the material.

In the original processing: Estimated nucleated cell counts came from reference gene primer amplification. Measured with immunoSEQ multiplex PCR; TCRdb has only the in-frame clones, and not every one. That table supplies the V and J calls and clone size; D and trimming were determined from the DNA. Seen here are tens of thousands of clones, roughly 78% observed once, and the top ten hold about 10%. This CDR3 contains 16 residues. Per the germline V gene, CDR1 is SEHNR and CDR2 is FQNEAQ (reference sequence). The junction had 11 bases not matched to a gene; V was cut back by 5 bases and J by 6 bases. V gene TRBV7-9 combines with J gene TRBJ1-5, with 9 nucleotides matching TRBD1. Sequencing used peripheral blood. This receptor was identified in a man aged 55 to 69 with acute or convalescent COVID-19. CDR3 sequence (DNA): TGTGCCAGCAGCCTGGACAGGGGAGGAGAAAGTCAGCCCCAGCATTTT. Translated, it gives CASSLDRGGESQPQHF.